This TCR beta chain was recovered during a study of breast tumors, draining lymph nodes, adjacent tissues. Overall study findings and caveats: The data were judged consistent with most tumor T cells coming from lymph node and expanding in tumor. Tumor T cell lymph node origin was a supported hypothesis, not proven. Tumor TCR diversity was below lymph nodes but above nontumor tissue.

Breast cancer patients provided tissue from their axillary draining lymph nodes. CDR1 and CDR2 (germline): SGHNT, YENEEA. The CDR3 is made up of 14 amino acids. Losses at the gene ends were 6 bases for V and 3 bases for J; bases not matched to a gene: 3. TCRdb re-derived calls from the multiplex PCR reads in MiXCR, one entry per CDR3 protein. The table includes fewer than 90,000 distinct CDR3 sequences, roughly 30% detected once. This clonotype was picked up many times. Its cognate antigen is unknown. This chain connects TRBV11-3 to TRBJ2-3; 10 bases align to TRBD1. The sequence was collected from a female donor with breast cancer. Some clones in this sample may be carry-over from other donors' samples. Sample: axillary lymph node tissue. CDR3 sequence (DNA): TGTGCCAGCAGGACAGGGGGCATGACAGATACGCAGTATTTT. Its translation: CASRTGGMTDTQYF.